This TCR beta chain was documented in a study of metastatic and nonmetastatic thyroid tumors. On the study more broadly: Repertoire data that came from the blood and tumor or nodule tissue of malignant and benign thyroid patients were compared.

This clone was observed a handful of times. All patients were untreated before thyroid surgery. Per germline, CDR1 MNHNS and CDR2 SASEGT. The CDR3 covers 13 residues. V was clipped by 4 bases and J by 4 bases, with 11 bases between them. TCRdb re-called the PCR reads through MiXCR. This sample has some 23,000 clones, with around a fifth found just once. The source is a female donor with papillary thyroid cancer or a benign thyroid nodule (not recorded which). Some clones in this sample may be carry-over from other donors' samples. The rearrangement uses TRBV6-1 and TRBJ2-7, with D unclear. The source material was tumor tissue. CDR3 sequence reads: CASSVVTPYEQYF. The CDR3 DNA reads as TGTGCCAGCAGTGTTGTGACACCGTACGAGCAGTACTTC.